A single T cell receptor beta chain is shown here with its context. This CDR3 contains 12 residues. From germline, CDR1 is LNHDA and CDR2 SQIVND (reference sequence). Trimming took 6 bases from V and 4 from J, leaving 9 bases between them. This sample was taken from a study of shared clonotypes between healthy human individuals. Overall study: Per donor, CD8 memory used one plate, CD8 naive used two, CD4 memory used three and CD4 naive used three.

Here immunoSEQ multiplex PCR was the method, and the copy in TCRdb shows in-frame clones only, minus some. Of 800,000 to 1,200,000 clones in the sample, more than 75% were seen once. The receptor was derived from a man younger than 30 in good health. Some clones in this sample may be carry-over from other donors' samples. Sequencing was carried out using memory CD4+ T cells from PBMCs. Subset described: CD45RA-negative fraction. The V call is TRBV19, the J call TRBJ1-2; D is unclear. This chain's CDR3 is CASRGNRYGYTF. For the CDR3, the DNA is TGTGCCAGTAGGGGGAACCGCTATGGCTACACCTTC.